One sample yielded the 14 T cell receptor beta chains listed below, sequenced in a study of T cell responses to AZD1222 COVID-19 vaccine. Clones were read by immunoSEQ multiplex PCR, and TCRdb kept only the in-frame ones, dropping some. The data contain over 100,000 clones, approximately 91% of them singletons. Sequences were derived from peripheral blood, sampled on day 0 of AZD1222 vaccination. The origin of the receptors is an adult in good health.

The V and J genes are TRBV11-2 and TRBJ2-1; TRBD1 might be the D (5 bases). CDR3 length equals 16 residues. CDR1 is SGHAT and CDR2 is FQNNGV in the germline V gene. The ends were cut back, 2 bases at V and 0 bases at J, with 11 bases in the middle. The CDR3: CASSLFRGSSYNEQFF. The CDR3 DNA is TGTGCCAGCAGCTTATTTAGGGGAAGCTCCTACAATGAGCAGTTCTTC.

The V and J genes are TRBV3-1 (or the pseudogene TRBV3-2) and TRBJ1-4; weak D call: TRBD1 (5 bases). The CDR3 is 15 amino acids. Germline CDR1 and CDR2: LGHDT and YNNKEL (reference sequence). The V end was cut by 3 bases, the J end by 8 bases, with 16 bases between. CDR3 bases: TGTGCCAGCAGCCAGGCTCAGGGAAGTGGGGAAAAACTGTTTTTT. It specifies CASSQAQGSGEKLFF.

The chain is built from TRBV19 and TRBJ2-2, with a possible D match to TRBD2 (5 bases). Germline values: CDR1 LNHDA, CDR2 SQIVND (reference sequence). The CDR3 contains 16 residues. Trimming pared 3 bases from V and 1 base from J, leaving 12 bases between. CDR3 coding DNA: TGTGCCAGTAGTATCCCCGGACTGAGGAACACCGGGGAGCTGTTTTTT. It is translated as CASSIPGLRNTGELFF.

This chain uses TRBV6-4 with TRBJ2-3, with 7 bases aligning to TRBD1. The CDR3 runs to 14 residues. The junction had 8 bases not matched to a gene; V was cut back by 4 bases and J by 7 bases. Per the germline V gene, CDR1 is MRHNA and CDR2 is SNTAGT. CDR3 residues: CASSAVLGQNTQYF. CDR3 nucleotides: TGTGCCAGCAGTGCCGTCTTGGGACAGAATACGCAGTATTTT.

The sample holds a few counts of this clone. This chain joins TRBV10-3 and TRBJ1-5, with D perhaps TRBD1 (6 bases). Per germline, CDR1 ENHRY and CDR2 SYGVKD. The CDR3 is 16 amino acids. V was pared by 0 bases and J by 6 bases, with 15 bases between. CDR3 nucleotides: TGTGCCATCAGTGAGTCGTTATCAGGGGTGGGTCAGCCCCAGCATTTT. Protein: CAISESLSGVGQPQHF.

The CDR3, as DNA: TGTGCCAGCTCACCGGACAGTATCTACGAGCAGTACTTC. Translation gives CASSPDSIYEQYF. V and J are TRBV18 and TRBJ2-7, with D possibly matching TRBD1 (6 bases). The V gene's germline CDR1 is KGHSH and CDR2 LQKENI. The CDR3 has 13 amino acids. V was cut by 3 bases and J by 3 bases, with 9 bases left in between.

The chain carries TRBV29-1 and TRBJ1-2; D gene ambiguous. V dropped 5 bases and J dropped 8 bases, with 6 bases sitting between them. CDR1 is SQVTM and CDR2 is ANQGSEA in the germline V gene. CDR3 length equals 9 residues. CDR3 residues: CSVSNGYTF. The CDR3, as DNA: TGCAGCGTTTCAAACGGCTACACCTTC.

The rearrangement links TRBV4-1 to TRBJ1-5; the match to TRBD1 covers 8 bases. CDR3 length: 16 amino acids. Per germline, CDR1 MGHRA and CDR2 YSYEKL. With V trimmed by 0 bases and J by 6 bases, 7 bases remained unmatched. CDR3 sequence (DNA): TGCGCCAGCAGCCAAGAGCAGGGGGCGCTCCCTCAGCCCCAGCATTTT. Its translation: CASSQEQGALPQPQHF.

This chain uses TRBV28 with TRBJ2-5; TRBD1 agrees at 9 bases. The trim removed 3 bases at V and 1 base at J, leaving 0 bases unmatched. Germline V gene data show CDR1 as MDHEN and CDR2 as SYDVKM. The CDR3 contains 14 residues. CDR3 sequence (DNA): TGTGCCAGCAGTTTGACAGGGGGCCAAGAGACCCAGTACTTC. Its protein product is CASSLTGGQETQYF.

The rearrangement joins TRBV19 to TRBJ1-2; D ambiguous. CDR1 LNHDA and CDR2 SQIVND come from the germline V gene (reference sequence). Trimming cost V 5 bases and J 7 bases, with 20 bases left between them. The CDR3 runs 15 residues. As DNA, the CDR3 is TGTGCCAGTAGTTTTCAAATGGGGATTCTAGGTGGCTACACCTTC. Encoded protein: CASSFQMGILGGYTF.

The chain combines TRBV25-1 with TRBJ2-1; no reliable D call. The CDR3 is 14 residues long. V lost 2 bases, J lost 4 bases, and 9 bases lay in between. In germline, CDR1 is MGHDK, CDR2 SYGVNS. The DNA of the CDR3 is TGTGCCAGCAGTGAAGTAGGCGGTTACAATGAGCAGTTCTTC. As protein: CASSEVGGYNEQFF.

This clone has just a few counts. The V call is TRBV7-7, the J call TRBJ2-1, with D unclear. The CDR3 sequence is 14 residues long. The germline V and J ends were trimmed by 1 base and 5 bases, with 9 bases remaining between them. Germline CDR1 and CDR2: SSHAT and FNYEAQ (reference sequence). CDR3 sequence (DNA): TGTGCCAGCAGCTTAGATCCGGGTGACAATGAGCAGTTCTTC. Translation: CASSLDPGDNEQFF.

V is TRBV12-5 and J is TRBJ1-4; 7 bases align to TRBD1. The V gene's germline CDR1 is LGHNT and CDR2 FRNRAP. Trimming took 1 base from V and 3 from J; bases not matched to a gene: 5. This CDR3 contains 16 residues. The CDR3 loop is CASGLALTGPNEKLFF. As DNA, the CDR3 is TGTGCTAGTGGTTTGGCCTTGACAGGGCCTAATGAAAAACTGTTTTTT. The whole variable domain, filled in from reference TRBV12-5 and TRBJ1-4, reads DARVTQTPRHKVTEMGQEVTMRCQPILGHNTVFWYRQTMMQGLELLAYFRNRAPLDDSGMPKDRFSAEMPDATLATLKIQPSEPRDSAVYFCASGLALTGPNEKLFFGSGTQLSVL.

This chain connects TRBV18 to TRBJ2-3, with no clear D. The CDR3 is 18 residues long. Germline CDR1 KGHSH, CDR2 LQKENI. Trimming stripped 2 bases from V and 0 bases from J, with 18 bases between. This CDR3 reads CASSPIVRGVASTDTQYF. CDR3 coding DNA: TGTGCCAGCTCACCAATTGTGAGAGGCGTAGCTAGCACAGATACGCAGTATTTT.